This T cell receptor (beta chain) emerged from a study of blood T cell repertoires in COVID-19. Study in general: Acute and convalescent COVID-19 specimens originated in the United States, Italy and Spain. In each case, the material was cDNA or gDNA derived from T cells, B-cell-depleted T cells, or PBMCs.

Only in-frame clones appear in the TCRdb table, and some are missing; sequencing was by immunoSEQ multiplex PCR. This sample has 150,000 to 200,000 clones, with around 87% found just once. Seattle researchers signed up patients amid active infection and tracked them longitudinally. J lost 0 bases, V lost 1 base, and 3 bases had no gene match. Germline CDR1 SGHNT, CDR2 YYREEE (reference sequence). CDR3 length equals 16 residues. Sequenced sample: peripheral blood. This receptor was obtained from a woman of 80 years or more with COVID-19, enrolled during active disease. The gene calls are TRBV5-4 and TRBJ2-1; TRBD2 aligns across 8 bases. The CDR3 region is CASSLFSGISYNEQFF. In DNA form, the CDR3 reads TGTGCCAGCAGCTTGTTTAGCGGGATCTCCTACAATGAGCAGTTCTTC.